The 14 T cell receptor beta chains below come from one sample, sequenced in a study of blood T cell repertoires in COVID-19 (TCRdb year 2020). Libraries were prepared through the immunoSEQ multiplex PCR assay. TCRdb mirrors the immuneACCESS table, restricted to in-frame sequences. Some clones are absent from its copies; in checked studies, under half trace to an unresolved V gene, and the reason for the others is unknown. The sample data list approximately 250,000 clones, and approximately 84% of these were observed just once. Of the sample, around 1% is held by the ten largest clones. Sequencing was performed on peripheral blood. The receptor source for this set is a man aged 40-50 years with acute or convalescent COVID-19.

CDR3 bases: TGTGCCAGCAGCTTAGATCTCAGGTACGCACCCGGGGGGGACGGCTACACCTTC. Amino acid sequence: CASSLDLRYAPGGDGYTF. V and J are TRBV11-3 and TRBJ1-2, with D possibly matching TRBD1 (5 bases). CDR3 length: 18 amino acids. Trimming pared 0 bases from V and 8 bases from J, leaving 25 bases between. Germline CDR1 and CDR2: SGHNT and YENEEA.

This chain joins TRBV6-6 and TRBJ1-1; D may be TRBD1 (5 bases). Germline assignment: CDR1 MNHNY and CDR2 SVGAGI (reference sequence). The CDR3 runs to 14 residues. V lost 2 bases and J 1 base, leaving 8 bases between the germline ends. CDR3 protein: CASSYGGKNTEAFF. The CDR3 coding sequence is TGTGCCAGCAGTTACGGGGGGAAGAACACTGAAGCTTTCTTT.

The chain uses TRBV10-2 and TRBJ1-6; TRBD1 matches at 7 bases. The germline CDR1 and CDR2 sequences are WSHSY and SAAADI. The ends lost 6 bases at V and 9 bases at J; junction bases unmatched: 14. The CDR3 is made up of 16 amino acids. The CDR3 region has the DNA TGCGCCAGCAGCCGGCGGGCGACAGGGATCGGTTCACCCCTCCACTTT. Residues: CASSRRATGIGSPLHF.

The genes are TRBV9 and TRBJ1-4; 9 bases are a match to TRBD1. Germline CDR1 and CDR2: SGDLS and YYNGEE. The length of the CDR3 is 14 residues. V lost 2 bases, J lost 8 bases, and 4 bases stayed unmatched. CDR3 nucleotide sequence: TGTGCCAGCAGCGTTGGGGGACAGGGCGAAAAACTGTTTTTT. It is translated as CASSVGGQGEKLFF.

The chain recombines TRBV6-5 with TRBJ1-5; 9 bases match TRBD1. Trimming at V came to 6 bases and at J to 6 bases, leaving 6 bases not matched to a gene. This CDR3 comprises 14 residues. The V gene's germline CDR1 is MNHEY and CDR2 SVGAGI. Here the CDR3 reads CASRDRGIPQPQHF. CDR3 DNA sequence: TGTGCCAGCAGGGACAGGGGAATTCCTCAGCCCCAGCATTTT.

The chain recombines TRBV12-5 with TRBJ1-5, with D maybe TRBD1 (6 bases). The CDR3 runs to 17 residues. Germline-derived CDR1 and CDR2 are LGHNT and FRNRAP. The germline V and J ends were trimmed by 5 bases and 2 bases, with 19 bases remaining between them. CDR3 sequence (DNA): TGTGCTAGTGGTCCGGCCGCGGGGGCGCTGGGCAATCAGCCCCAGCATTTT. The encoded protein is CASGPAAGALGNQPQHF.

This clone was recorded a few times. The chain uses TRBV5-1 and TRBJ1-2, with a tentative D call TRBD1 (5 bases). V was clipped by 2 bases and J by 8 bases, with 10 bases between them. CDR1 SGHRS and CDR2 YFSETQ come from the germline V gene. This CDR3 has 12 amino acids. DNA for the CDR3: TGCGCCAGCAGCTTCAGGGCGGAGGGCTACACCTTC. This codes for CASSFRAEGYTF.

V gene TRBV2 combines with J gene TRBJ1-4; TRBD1 aligns across 9 bases. The V and J ends lost 1 base and 6 bases, in that order; junction bases with no gene match: 3. Germline CDR1 SNHLY, CDR2 FYNNEI. The CDR3 extends over 15 amino acids. The CDR3 protein is CASSEGRTGDEKLFF. DNA for the CDR3: TGTGCCAGCAGTGAAGGGCGGACAGGGGATGAAAAACTGTTTTTT.

This clone was found a few times. The rearrangement uses TRBV5-5 and TRBJ1-6, with D maybe TRBD1 (5 bases). Germline loops: CDR1 SGHKS, CDR2 YYEKEE (reference sequence). Trimming cost V 4 bases and J 8 bases, with 16 bases left between them. This CDR3 contains 15 residues. The CDR3 loop reads CASSPQAGRDSPLHF. In DNA form, the CDR3 reads TGTGCCAGCAGCCCCCAGGCAGGGAGGGATTCACCCCTCCACTTT. The whole variable domain, filled in from reference TRBV5-5 and TRBJ1-6, reads DAGVTQSPTHLIKTRGQQVTLRCSPISGHKSVSWYQQVLGQGPQFIFQYYEKEERGRGNFPDRFSARQFPNYSSELNVNALLLGDSALYLCASSPQAGRDSPLHFGNGTRLTVT.

In DNA, the CDR3 is TGTGCCAGCTCACCTTGGACAGGTAACTACGAGCAGTACTTC. Its translation is CASSPWTGNYEQYF. The rearrangement links TRBV18 to TRBJ2-7; 7 bases are a match to TRBD1. Germline loops: CDR1 KGHSH, CDR2 LQKENI. With V trimmed by 3 bases and J by 3 bases, 5 bases remained unmatched. The CDR3 length is 14 residues.

The chain has TRBV12-5 and TRBJ2-5; 11 positions match TRBD2. Germline loops: CDR1 LGHNT, CDR2 FRNRAP. This CDR3 region has 17 residues. V was clipped by 2 bases and J by 5 bases; unmatched bases: 10. In DNA, the CDR3 is TGTGCTAGTGGTTTGTCCCTCGCCTCTAGCGGGGGGGAGACCCAGTACTTC. Translating it yields CASGLSLASSGGETQYF.

J is TRBJ1-1 and V is TRBV12-3 or TRBV12-4; D remains ambiguous. The CDR3 spans 11 residues. V was pared by 6 bases and J by 5 bases, with 7 bases between. The CDR3 loop reads CASSRETEAFF. The CDR3 nucleotides read TGTGCCAGCAGCCGAGAGACTGAAGCTTTCTTT.

The chain recombines TRBV24-1 with TRBJ2-5; 7 bases are shared with TRBD1. Per germline, CDR1 KGHDR and CDR2 SFDVKD. With 3 bases clipped from V and 0 bases from J, the junction kept 6 bases outside the gene matches. The CDR3 runs 16 residues. As DNA, the CDR3 is TGTGCCACCAGTGATCCCGGGACAGAGAACCAAGAGACCCAGTACTTC. The encoded protein is CATSDPGTENQETQYF.

This chain uses TRBV7-2 with TRBJ2-5, with 9 bases matching TRBD2. Germline-derived CDR1 and CDR2 are SGHTA and FQGNSA. The ends lost 4 bases at V and 4 bases at J; junction bases unmatched: 16. This CDR3 contains 18 residues. The CDR3 nucleotides are TGTGCCAGCAGCTCTAAACTTAGGGCGGGGGGGCCGTCAGAGACCCAGTACTTC. Protein sequence: CASSSKLRAGGPSETQYF.